The rows below give T cell receptor beta chains drawn from one sample of a study of Ad26.COV2.S vaccination and SARS-CoV-2 variants. The table came from immunoSEQ multiplex PCR; TCRdb's copy has only in-frame clones and leaves some out. Counted here are about 350,000 clones, about 91% occurring once; the ten biggest clones make up under 4%. The material sequenced was peripheral blood, taken after recovery from COVID-19. These receptor sequences come from a human donor who had recovered from COVID-19. Both conserved end residues are part of each CDR3. The D gene is left open where the match is weak. For some rows the clone size is stated as once, few or many, or as a class when expanded; others skip it.

v_gene	len	j_gene	abundance	d_gene	CDR3nt	CDR3aa
TRBV2	15	TRBJ2-7	-	-	TGTGCCAGCAGGGAGTCCGGGACGGAGCCCTACGAGCAGTACTTC	CASRESGTEPYEQYF
TRBV3-1/TRBV3-2	14	TRBJ1-3	-	-	TGTGCCAGCAGCCCAGGATCAACTGGAAACACCATATATTTT	CASSPGSTGNTIYF
TRBV4-1	15	TRBJ2-7	-	-	TGCGCCAGCAGCCAAGATTACGGGGGTCCCTACGAGCAGTACTTC	CASSQDYGGPYEQYF
TRBV6-6	13	TRBJ1-5	-	-	TGTGCCAGCAGTATGGGGGTCAATCAGCCCCAGCATTTT	CASSMGVNQPQHF
TRBV9	14	TRBJ1-1	-	-	TGTGCCAGCAGCCTCCGGTGGGAGAACACTGAAGCTTTCTTT	CASSLRWENTEAFF
TRBV10-3	15	TRBJ2-7	once	-	TGTGCCATCAGTGAGTCCACAGAAGACCCCTACGAGCAGTACTTC	CAISESTEDPYEQYF
TRBV7-9	15	TRBJ1-1	-	TRBD1	TGTGCCAGCAGCACGACTACAGGGGCGCGGGCTGAAGCTTTCTTT	CASSTTTGARAEAFF
TRBV6-1	13	TRBJ2-7	-	-	TGTGCCAGCAGTGACCTGGGACATTACGAGCAGTACTTC	CASSDLGHYEQYF
TRBV13	14	TRBJ2-1	-	-	TGTGCCAGCAGCTTAGAGACAGGCTACAATGAGCAGTTCTTC	CASSLETGYNEQFF
TRBV28	13	TRBJ2-7	-	TRBD1	TGTGCCACCCACGGGACAGTTACCTACGAGCAGTACTTC	CATHGTVTYEQYF
TRBV9	21	TRBJ1-5	-	-	TGTGCCAGCAGCGTAGCGATGCCAGAGGGCGTCGGGACACTAAGCAATCAGCCCCAGCATTTT	CASSVAMPEGVGTLSNQPQHF
TRBV18	13	TRBJ2-5	-	-	TGTGCCAGCTCACCAGGCAGCCAAGAGACCCAGTACTTC	CASSPGSQETQYF
TRBV6-6	14	TRBJ2-7	-	TRBD1	TGTGCCAGCAGTACCCGGGACAGGGGGCGGGAGCAGTACTTC	CASSTRDRGREQYF
TRBV9	15	TRBJ1-6	-	-	TGTGCCAGCAGCGTAGATCCTAAACCGGGTTCACCCCTCCACTTT	CASSVDPKPGSPLHF
TRBV11-1	13	TRBJ1-4	-	-	TGTGCCAGCAGCTTACACAGTAATGAAAAACTGTTTTTT	CASSLHSNEKLFF
TRBV6-5	13	TRBJ1-1	-	-	TGTGCCAGCAGCACCACGGCGATTACTGAAGCTTTCTTT	CASSTTAITEAFF
TRBV24-1	17	TRBJ2-4	-	-	TGTGCCACCGTACGACGGCAGGGTATAGAGGCCAAAAACATTCAGTACTTC	CATVRRQGIEAKNIQYF
TRBV2	13	TRBJ2-7	-	TRBD1	TGTGCCACCACCCGGGACAGGGCCTACGAGCAGTACTTC	CATTRDRAYEQYF
TRBV5-5	13	TRBJ1-2	-	-	TGTGCCAGCAGCACCGGAGGGTATCAGGGCTACACCTTC	CASSTGGYQGYTF
TRBV2	13	TRBJ2-7	-	TRBD1	TGTGCCAGCAGCGCGGACAGGTTTTACGAGCAGTACTTC	CASSADRFYEQYF
TRBV10-3	16	TRBJ2-2	-	-	TGTGCCATCAGGGGGGGGACAGCATCGAACACCGGGGAGCTGTTTTTT	CAIRGGTASNTGELFF
TRBV7-2	14	TRBJ1-5	-	TRBD1	TGTGCCAGCAGCTCGGGGACAGCGTATCAGCCCCAGCATTTT	CASSSGTAYQPQHF
TRBV21-1	12	TRBJ2-7	-	-	TGTGCCAGCGGCGACTTATCCTACGAGCAGTACTTC	CASGDLSYEQYF
TRBV6-4	13	TRBJ1-5	-	-	TGTGCCAGCAGTGAGGGAAAAGGTCAGCCCCAGCATTTT	CASSEGKGQPQHF
TRBV29-1	12	TRBJ1-4	-	-	TGCAGCGTCGATCCGGGGGAGAGGAAACTGTTTTTT	CSVDPGERKLFF
TRBV6-5	15	TRBJ2-3	-	TRBD2	TGTGCCAGCCGGGAGGAACGGGGGGGCCCAGATACGCAGTATTTT	CASREERGGPDTQYF